This record concerns one T cell receptor beta chain sequence. Its antigen is not known. Germline CDR1 is MNHEY and CDR2 is SVGAGI. The CDR3 has 14 residues. V lost 0 bases and J lost 7, with 13 bases in between. It was by quantitative 5'-RACE with molecular barcodes that TCR beta libraries were made. TCRdb reprocessed the 5' RACE reads with MiXCR, giving one entry per CDR3 protein. The data contain about 500,000 distinct CDR3 sequences, approximately 5.3% of them singletons. The source of the sample is a study of CD8 T cells in ankylosing spondylitis. Notes on the study in general: A TCR beta motif of eight or nine highly homologous variants seemed to mark ankylosing spondylitis blood. Matched synovial fluid from ankylosing spondylitis patients was reported to be enriched for disease-linked clones. Relatively scarce in peripheral blood, disease-linked clones were CD8+.

The material sequenced was blood, either unsorted or a sorted T cell fraction (not recorded which). The TCR was taken from a male donor with ankylosing spondylitis. V and J are TRBV6-5 and TRBJ2-7; a possible D gene is TRBD1 (5 bases). CDR3 protein: CASSYSLRGKEQYF. CDR3 in DNA: TGTGCCAGCAGTTACTCCCTTAGGGGTAAAGAGCAGTACTTC.